This T cell receptor (beta chain) originates from a study of T cells after yellow fever vaccination (dated by TCRdb to between 2019 and 2020). Looking at the study overall: The SMART-Seq v4 Ultra Low Input RNA kit was used to prepare libraries from fractions with low cell numbers. To track T-cell clones before and after primary and booster YFV17D yellow fever vaccination, bulk TCR alpha and beta repertoires were sequenced longitudinally. The cohort comprised two healthy male donors, one aged 18 to 29 and one aged 30 to 39 years. Blood was drawn at multiple timepoints before and after primary and secondary immunization, with bulk PBMC replicates and cell subsets isolated. The investigation overall reported the following: The secondary T-cell response was found to be weaker but faster than the primary response, with a peak reached on day 5 rather than on day 15. FACS-sorted repertoires could contain abundant contaminating clonotypes from the bulk population, so computational filtering was required. After the booster, most clones that had expanded after primary vaccination were detected again (around 97% of CD4 and more than 85% of CD8), suggesting broad maintenance of memory. A small fraction of clonotypes appeared in both the CD4 and CD8 compartments, likely as a result of convergent recombination. Because the study included only two donors, the extent to which the findings can be generalized is limited.

Trimming costs V 4 bases and J 5 bases, and their ends lie 5 bases apart. Taken from cysteine to phenylalanine, the CDR3 has 11 residues. Only the CDR3 region is kept as DNA, spanning 33 bases read in frame from base 1. This clonotype was seen repeatedly, ten times or more. Its target antigen remains unknown. Base qualities were left out, and no much larger clone turns up one base away. The meaning of the sample's treatment or condition label: live attenuated yellow fever vaccine strain. Two biological replicates of bulk PBMCs were collected at each blood-draw timepoint. PBMCs were isolated from peripheral blood using a standard Ficoll-Paque protocol. TriZol was used to extract RNA from bulk PBMCs, from CD4 and CD8 fractions, and from dextramer-positive and dextramer-negative fractions. TCRdb records Illumina NovaSeq 6000 as the sequencer. TCR cDNA was synthesized by 5'RACE template switching, through which a universal primer site and unique molecular identifiers were introduced. Priming of cDNA synthesis was performed from both the TCR alpha and TCR beta constant segments. Libraries were amplified in two PCR steps, with sample barcodes and sequencing adapters added in the second step. Sequencing of libraries was performed on Illumina HiSeq 2500 (2x100 bp) or NovaSeq (2x150 bp). Concerning the study's data processing: MIGEC was used to demultiplex reads and collapse the reads into UMI consensus sequences, and MiXCR was used for V(D)J alignment. Vaccine-responding clonotypes were defined with edgeR using replicate PBMC samples, requiring FDR below 0.01 and a log2 fold change above 5 up to day 15. Each bulk clonotype was labeled CD4 or CD8 based on which sequenced repertoire, CD4 or CD8, contained the clonotype at higher abundance. TCRdb passed the public sequencing reads through fastp at Q25 and MiXCR, retaining productive beta sequences. Rows with one shared CDR3 protein collapse into an entry with the most common genes and DNA. TCRdb, not the authors, supplied the V and J calls. The sample profile shows around 310,000 distinct CDR3 sequences; 3.6% of them were found once. The ten largest clones capture roughly a quarter of the sample.

Recombination linked TRBV12-3 or TRBV12-4 to TRBJ1-1, with no D gene named confidently. This sample comprised PBMCs, obtained on the day of the yellow fever booster vaccination. This TCR derives from a man younger than 35 who received the YFV17D yellow fever vaccine. The CDR3 loop reads CASSYLTEAFF. Here is the DNA: TGTGCCAGCAGTTATTTGACTGAAGCTTTCTTT.